The clone carrying this T cell receptor beta chain turned up a few times. Its cognate antigen is unknown. Sample-barcoded 5' priming and a J-beta primer mix drove a second PCR of roughly 6 to 12 cycles. One entry per CDR3 protein results from TCRdb running MiXCR on the 5' RACE reads. The profile shows 500,000 to 600,000 distinct CDR3 sequences, about 26% of them singletons. This specimen belongs to a study of blood T cells in healthy people across ages. The study's findings and limits: Observed TCR beta diversity showed a strong correlation with the percentage of naive T cells as measured by flow cytometry. Across the age range, TCR beta diversity per million T cells fell in a roughly linear way. Comparison with aged donors showed that long-lived donors had more naive CD4+ cells and higher diversity. No conclusive comparison of naive versus antigen-experienced cells was possible with unsorted PBMCs.

Trimming cost V 3 bases and J 1 base, with 9 bases left between them. The CDR3 has 14 amino acids. This TCR was sampled from a woman in her 70s in good health. The specimen was blood. This sequence joins TRBV12-3 or TRBV12-4 and TRBJ2-5; D is uncertain. CDR3: CASSFITVQETQYF. In DNA, the CDR3 is TGTGCCAGCAGTTTTATCACAGTCCAAGAGACCCAGTACTTC.